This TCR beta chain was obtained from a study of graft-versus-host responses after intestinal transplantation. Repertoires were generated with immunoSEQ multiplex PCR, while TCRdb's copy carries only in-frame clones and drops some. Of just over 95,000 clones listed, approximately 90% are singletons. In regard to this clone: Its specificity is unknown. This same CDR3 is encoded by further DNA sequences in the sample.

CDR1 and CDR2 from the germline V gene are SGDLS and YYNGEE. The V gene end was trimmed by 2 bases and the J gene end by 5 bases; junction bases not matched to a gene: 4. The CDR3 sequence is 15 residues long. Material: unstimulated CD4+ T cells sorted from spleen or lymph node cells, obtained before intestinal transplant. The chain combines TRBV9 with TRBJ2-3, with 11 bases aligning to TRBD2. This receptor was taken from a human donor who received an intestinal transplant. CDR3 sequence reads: CASSVSSGGGDTQYF. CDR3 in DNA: TGTGCCAGCAGCGTTAGTAGCGGGGGGGGAGATACGCAGTATTTT.